This TCR beta chain appears in the sequencing data of a study of blood T cell repertoires in COVID-19. On the study more broadly: T cells, B-cell-depleted T cells, or PBMCs supplied cDNA or gDNA.

CDR1 SGDLS and CDR2 YYNGEE come from the germline V gene. Trimming took off 4 bases at V and 4 bases at J, with 17 bases between the two ends. The CDR3 totals 15 residues. As handled by the study authors: Scientists estimated how many nucleated cells there were by amplifying reference gene primers. Only in-frame clones appear in the TCRdb table, and some are missing; sequencing was by immunoSEQ multiplex PCR. V and J calls plus clone size are reproduced from that table; the DNA served to infer D and trimming. The repertoire includes about 250,000 clones, roughly 89% of them detected once, and approximately 9% sits in the top ten.

This chain joins TRBV9 and TRBJ1-2; D call uncertain. This TCR derives from a man in his forties who had recovered from COVID-19. Sequencing was performed on PBMCs or T cells enriched from blood (not recorded which). The CDR3 here is CASSPLLDISYGYTF. The CDR3 region has the DNA TGTGCCAGCAGCCCCCTACTCGACATCAGCTATGGCTACACCTTC.